A single sample is the source of the 2 T cell receptor beta chains below, sequenced in a study of blood T cell repertoires in COVID-19. TCRdb's table, derived via immunoSEQ multiplex PCR, lists solely in-frame clones and lacks some. This table holds approximately 290,000 clones, around 85% found once. Specimen: peripheral blood. The origin of the receptors is a human donor with COVID-19, enrolled during active disease. The donor label of this sample is uncertain.

The chain combines TRBV6-5 with TRBJ2-7; 8 nucleotides line up with TRBD1. V was clipped by 2 bases and J by 5 bases; unmatched bases: 5. The CDR3 extends over 14 amino acids. Germline V gene lookup returns CDR1 MNHEY and CDR2 SVGAGI. For the CDR3, the DNA is TGTGCCAGCAGTTACCCCGGACAGGGCCACGAGCAGTACTTC. Its protein is CASSYPGQGHEQYF.

V usage is TRBV28 and J usage is TRBJ2-1, with 7 nucleotides matching TRBD1. Germline V CDR1 and CDR2: MDHEN, SYDVKM. CDR3 size: 15 residues. Trimming took 6 bases from V and 7 from J; bases not matched to a gene: 12. In DNA, the CDR3 is TGTGCCAGCAGCCTTGGACAGGATTTTGGGAATGAGCAGTTCTTC. It specifies CASSLGQDFGNEQFF.